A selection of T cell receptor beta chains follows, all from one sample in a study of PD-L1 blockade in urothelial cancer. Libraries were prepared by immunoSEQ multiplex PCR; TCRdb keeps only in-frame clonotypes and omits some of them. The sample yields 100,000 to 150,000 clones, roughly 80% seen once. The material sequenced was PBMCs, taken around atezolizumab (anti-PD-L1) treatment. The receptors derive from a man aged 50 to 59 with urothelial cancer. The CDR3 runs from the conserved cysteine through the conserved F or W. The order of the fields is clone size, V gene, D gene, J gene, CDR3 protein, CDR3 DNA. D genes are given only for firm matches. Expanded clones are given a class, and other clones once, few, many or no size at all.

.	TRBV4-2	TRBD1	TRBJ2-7	CASSLQTGGPYEQYF	TGTGCCAGCAGCCTACAGACAGGGGGGCCCTACGAGCAGTACTTC
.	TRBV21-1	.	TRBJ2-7	CASSAQNPGTPTYEQYF	TGTGCCAGCAGCGCCCAAAACCCGGGGACTCCTACCTACGAGCAGTACTTC
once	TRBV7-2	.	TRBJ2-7	CASSLSLVQNEQYF	TGTGCCAGCAGCTTATCGCTGGTTCAGAACGAGCAGTACTTC
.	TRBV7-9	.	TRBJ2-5	CASSLVGGTQETQYF	TGTGCCAGCAGCTTAGTCGGCGGGACCCAAGAGACCCAGTACTTC
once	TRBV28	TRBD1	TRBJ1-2	CASSPDRAYGYTF	TGTGCCAGCAGTCCCGACAGGGCCTATGGCTACACCTTC
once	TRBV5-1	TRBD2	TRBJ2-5	CASSLRLAGETQYF	TGCGCCAGCAGCTTGCGGCTAGCGGGAGAGACCCAGTACTTC
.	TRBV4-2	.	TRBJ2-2	CASSQELGGFLGELFF	TGTGCCAGCAGCCAAGAACTAGGGGGTTTTTTAGGGGAGCTGTTTTTT
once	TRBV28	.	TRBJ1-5	CASSSQGFGNQPQHF	TGTGCCAGCAGTTCACAGGGTTTTGGCAATCAGCCCCAGCATTTT
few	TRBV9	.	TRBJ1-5	CASSDGGDHRQPQHF	TGTGCCAGCAGCGATGGCGGTGACCATCGCCAGCCCCAGCATTTT
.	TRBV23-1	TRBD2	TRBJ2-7	CASSPGLADYEQYF	TGCGCCAGCAGTCCGGGACTAGCGGACTACGAGCAGTACTTC
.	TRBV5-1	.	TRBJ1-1	CASSLTHTGTEAFF	TGCGCCAGCAGCTTGACCCACACGGGCACTGAAGCTTTCTTT
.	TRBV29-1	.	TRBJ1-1	CSVVVARGNTEAFF	TGCAGCGTTGTGGTAGCCCGGGGGAACACTGAAGCTTTCTTT
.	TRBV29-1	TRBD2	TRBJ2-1	CSSISQREGRGNEQFF	TGCAGCTCGATAAGTCAGCGGGAGGGCCGGGGCAATGAGCAGTTCTTC
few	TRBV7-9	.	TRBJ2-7	CASSLPDEQYF	TGTGCCAGCAGCTTACCGGACGAGCAGTACTTC
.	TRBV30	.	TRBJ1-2	CAWSVPRPGGGRGYTF	TGTGCCTGGAGTGTACCCCGGCCTGGCGGGGGCCGGGGCTACACCTTC
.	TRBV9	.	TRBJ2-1	CASSVGRTGSYNEQFF	TGTGCCAGCAGCGTTGGGAGGACAGGCTCCTACAATGAGCAGTTCTTC
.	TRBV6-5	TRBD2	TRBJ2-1	CASSYLREGSNEQFF	TGTGCCAGCAGTTACCTACGGGAGGGTTCCAATGAGCAGTTCTTC
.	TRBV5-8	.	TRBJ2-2	CASSLEAAVLNTGELFF	TGTGCCAGCAGCTTGGAGGCAGCGGTCTTGAACACCGGGGAGCTGTTTTTT
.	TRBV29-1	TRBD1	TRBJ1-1	CSVSGTVNTEAFF	TGCAGCGTATCCGGGACAGTGAACACTGAAGCTTTCTTT
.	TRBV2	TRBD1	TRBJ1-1	CASSEMEGAVTEAFF	TGTGCCAGCAGTGAAATGGAGGGGGCGGTCACTGAAGCTTTCTTT
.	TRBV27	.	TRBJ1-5	CASSLSHLRAGNQPQHF	TGTGCCAGCAGTCTGAGCCACCTCAGGGCAGGAAATCAGCCCCAGCATTTT
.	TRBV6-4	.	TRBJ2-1	CASSDSPAGYNEQFF	TGTGCCAGCAGTGATTCCCCAGCGGGTTACAATGAGCAGTTCTTC
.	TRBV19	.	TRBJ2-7	CASSIGSSYEQYF	TGTGCCAGTAGTATCGGGAGCTCCTACGAGCAGTACTTC
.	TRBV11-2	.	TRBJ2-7	CASSRLDGNYEQYF	TGTGCCAGCAGCCGCCTTGACGGGAACTACGAGCAGTACTTC
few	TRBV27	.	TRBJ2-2	CASSPDRYTGELFF	TGTGCCAGCAGTCCGGACAGATACACCGGGGAGCTGTTTTTT
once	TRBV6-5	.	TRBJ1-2	CASRWTAVGGYTF	TGTGCCAGCAGGTGGACAGCTGTCGGGGGCTACACCTTC
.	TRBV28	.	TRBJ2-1	CATNSLGDSSYNEQFF	TGTGCCACCAACAGTTTAGGAGACAGCTCCTACAATGAGCAGTTCTTC
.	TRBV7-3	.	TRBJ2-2	CASSAGGSGNTGELFF	TGTGCCAGCAGCGCTGGGGGGAGCGGGAACACCGGGGAGCTGTTTTTT
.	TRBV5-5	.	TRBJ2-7	CASSLSGAPAAYEQYF	TGTGCCAGCAGCTTGTCAGGGGCCCCCGCCGCCTACGAGCAGTACTTC
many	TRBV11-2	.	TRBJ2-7	CASSLAAGSSYEQYF	TGTGCCAGCAGCTTAGCTGCGGGTAGCTCCTACGAGCAGTACTTC
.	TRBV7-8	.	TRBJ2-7	CASSLLARGYEQYF	TGTGCCAGCAGCTTACTCGCCAGGGGATACGAGCAGTACTTC
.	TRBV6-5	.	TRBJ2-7	CATATSFHEQYF	TGTGCCACCGCGACTAGTTTCCACGAGCAGTACTTC
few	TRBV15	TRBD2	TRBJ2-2	CATSRTTSGMSGELFF	TGTGCCACCAGCAGGACTACTAGCGGGATGAGCGGGGAGCTGTTTTTT
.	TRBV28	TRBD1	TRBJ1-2	CASSLSGDRANYGYTF	TGTGCCAGCAGTTTATCTGGGGACAGAGCTAACTATGGCTACACCTTC
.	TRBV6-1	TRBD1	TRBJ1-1	CASRGQGYTEAFF	TGTGCCAGCAGGGGACAGGGCTACACTGAAGCTTTCTTT
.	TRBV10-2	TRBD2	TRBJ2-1	CASSETSGSGAYNEQFF	TGCGCCAGCAGTGAGACTAGCGGCAGTGGGGCCTACAATGAGCAGTTCTTC
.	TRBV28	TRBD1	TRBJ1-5	CASRSGQASNQPQHF	TGTGCCAGCAGATCGGGACAGGCTAGCAATCAGCCCCAGCATTTT
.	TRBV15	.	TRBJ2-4	CATSTETDPKNIQYF	TGTGCCACCAGCACGGAGACAGACCCGAAAAACATTCAGTACTTC
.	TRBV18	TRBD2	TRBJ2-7	CASSPRTSGTSYEQYF	TGTGCCAGCTCCCCCAGGACTAGCGGGACCTCCTACGAGCAGTACTTC
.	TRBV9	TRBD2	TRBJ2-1	CASSVATSGAPGEQFF	TGTGCCAGCAGCGTAGCTACTAGCGGAGCCCCCGGGGAGCAGTTCTTC
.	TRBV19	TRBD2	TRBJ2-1	CASSIPSGGVNEQFF	TGTGCCAGTAGTATCCCTAGCGGGGGGGTTAATGAGCAGTTCTTC
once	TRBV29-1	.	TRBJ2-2	CSVEGYSNTGELFF	TGCAGCGTTGAAGGTTATTCGAACACCGGGGAGCTGTTTTTT
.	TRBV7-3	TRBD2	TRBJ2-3	CASSWGGAGVADTQYF	TGTGCCAGCAGCTGGGGGGGAGCGGGAGTAGCGGATACGCAGTATTTT
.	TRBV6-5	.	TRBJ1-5	CASSFDRYQPQHF	TGTGCCAGCAGCTTCGACAGATATCAGCCCCAGCATTTT
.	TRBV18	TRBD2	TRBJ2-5	CASSPLVAGGSETQYF	TGTGCCAGCTCACCATTGGTAGCGGGAGGTTCAGAGACCCAGTACTTC
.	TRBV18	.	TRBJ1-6	CASSPKTGSYNSPLHF	TGTGCCAGCTCACCAAAGACAGGTTCCTATAATTCACCCCTCCACTTT
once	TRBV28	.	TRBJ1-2	CASSLQAVNYGYTF	TGTGCCAGCAGTTTGCAGGCCGTTAACTATGGCTACACCTTC
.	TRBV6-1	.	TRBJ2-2	CASSARPGELFF	TGTGCCAGCAGTGCCCGTCCCGGGGAGCTGTTTTTT
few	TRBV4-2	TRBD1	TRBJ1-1	CASSQVDRGDTEAFF	TGTGCCAGCAGCCAAGTTGACAGGGGAGACACTGAAGCTTTCTTT
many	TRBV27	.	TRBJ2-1	CASSLSTTSYWEEQFF	TGTGCCAGCAGTTTATCGACCACTAGCTATTGGGAAGAGCAGTTCTTC
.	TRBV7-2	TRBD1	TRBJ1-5	CASSTGTANQPQHF	TGTGCCAGCAGCACTGGGACAGCCAATCAGCCCCAGCATTTT